The 25 T cell receptor beta chains below all came from one sample that was sequenced in a study of identical twins. TCRdb fed the 5' RACE reads into MiXCR, producing one record per CDR3 protein. The sample lists 500,000 to 700,000 distinct CDR3 sequences; 7.1% were seen once. In addition, the sample was reused for a study of yellow fever vaccine responses in identical twins.

Sequencing was carried out using PBMCs. The origin of the receptors is a woman between 18 and 30 years old in good health.

The sample holds a few counts of this clonotype. The chain recombines TRBV28 with TRBJ2-3, with 8 bases identical to TRBD2. With V trimmed by 6 bases and J by 0 bases, 5 bases remained unmatched. The length of the CDR3 is 15 residues. Germline V gene sequence: CDR1 MDHEN, CDR2 SYDVKM. CDR3: CASRRTSLSTDTQYF. The CDR3 region has the DNA TGTGCCAGCAGGCGGACTAGCCTTAGCACAGATACGCAGTATTTT.

The chain recombines TRBV5-5 with TRBJ2-7, with D tentatively TRBD2 (6 bases). Germline V gives CDR1 SGHKS, CDR2 YYEKEE (reference sequence). CDR3 length equals 15 residues. Between the trimmed V and J ends, which lost 5 bases and 2 bases, there was a span of 17 bases. Written as DNA, the CDR3 is TGTGCCAGCAGGGAGGGGTGGACGCTAGCCTACGAGCAGTACTTC. Translating it yields CASREGWTLAYEQYF.

The genes are TRBV29-1 and TRBJ2-2; no reliable D call. CDR3 length equals 14 residues. Germline V gene lookup returns CDR1 SQVTM and CDR2 ANQGSEA. V was trimmed by 5 bases and J by 7 bases, leaving 17 bases between them. The CDR3 DNA reads as TGCAGCGTTACCCCGAAAGACGTCGGCGGGGAGCTGTTTTTT. This translates into CSVTPKDVGGELFF.

As DNA, the CDR3 is TGTGCCAGCAGTCGCCGGCAGGGGGAGGATGAAAAACTGTTTTTT. It codes for CASSRRQGEDEKLFF. The V call is TRBV12-3 or TRBV12-4, the J call TRBJ1-4; 7 positions match TRBD1. The V gene end was trimmed by 5 bases and the J gene end by 6 bases; junction bases not matched to a gene: 9. The CDR3 consists of 15 residues.

This clonotype showed up just a few times. The genes are TRBV12-3 or TRBV12-4 and TRBJ1-1; 7 nucleotides align to TRBD1. With V trimmed by 4 bases and J by 11 bases, 7 bases remained unmatched. This CDR3 is built from 12 residues. DNA of the CDR3: TGTGCCAGCAGTTCCACAGGGGTTGTGGCTTTCTTT. It is translated as CASSSTGVVAFF.

This clonotype was seen ten or more times. The V gene is TRBV29-1, the J gene TRBJ2-7; 7 nucleotides align to TRBD1. This CDR3 has 15 amino acids. With V trimmed by 1 base and J by 2 bases, 8 bases remained unmatched. Per germline, CDR1 SQVTM and CDR2 ANQGSEA. The DNA of the CDR3 is TGCAGCGTTGAAGTGGCGGACAGGCGTACCTACGAGCAGTACTTC. Amino acids: CSVEVADRRTYEQYF.

At least ten counts were recorded for this clonotype. The chain links TRBV12-3 or TRBV12-4 to TRBJ1-3, with 7 bases fitting TRBD1. V was pared by 6 bases and J by 3 bases, with 5 bases of the junction left unmatched. The CDR3 extends over 14 amino acids. The CDR3 is CASRSQGGGNTIYF. The CDR3, as DNA: TGTGCCAGCAGGTCTCAGGGGGGTGGAAACACCATATATTTT.

This clonotype came up a few times. The rearrangement joins TRBV11-2 to TRBJ1-2, with D uncertain. Germline values: CDR1 SGHAT, CDR2 FQNNGV. The CDR3 spans 14 residues. V was clipped by 5 bases and J by 3 bases, with 13 bases between them. The CDR3: CASSEDVVDYGYTF. The CDR3 DNA is TGTGCCAGCAGCGAAGACGTTGTGGACTATGGCTACACCTTC.

The chain combines TRBV6-5 with TRBJ2-4; D perhaps matches TRBD2 (5 bases). CDR1 is MNHEY, CDR2 SVGAGI, per germline. The CDR3 is 15 residues long. Trimming pared 5 bases from V and 0 bases from J, leaving 11 bases between. The CDR3, as DNA: TGTGCCAGCAGTAAACTCGGGGTAGCCAAAAACATTCAGTACTTC. Its protein product is CASSKLGVAKNIQYF.

This clonotype was seen only a few times. DNA of the CDR3: TGCAGTGCTAGAGAAGGTGGCGGGGGAAATTACAATGAGCAGTTCTTC. It yields the protein CSAREGGGGNYNEQFF. J is TRBJ2-1 and V is TRBV20-1; TRBD2 agrees at 7 bases. The CDR3 has 16 residues. Trimming took 0 bases from V and 4 from J; bases not matched to a gene: 9. Germline CDR1 DFQATT, CDR2 SNEGSKA (reference sequence).

This clonotype has more than one count but fewer than ten. This sequence joins TRBV5-1 and TRBJ2-2; TRBD1 aligns across 10 bases. The CDR3 has 16 amino acids. CDR1 and CDR2 from the germline V gene are SGHRS and YFSETQ. Trimming at V came to 4 bases and at J to 5 bases, leaving 8 bases not matched to a gene. The CDR3 DNA follows: TGCGCCAGCAGCCTCCAGACAGGGGGCGTTACCGGGGAGCTGTTTTTT. Translated, it gives CASSLQTGGVTGELFF.

Turning to this clonotype: A much bigger clone sits one base away, suggesting this may be a read error. V gene TRBV24-1 combines with J gene TRBJ2-3, with D possibly being TRBD1 (6 bases). CDR3 length equals 12 residues. V lost 4 bases to trimming and J lost 6 bases, with 7 bases between them. The germline CDR1 and CDR2 sequences are KGHDR and SFDVKD. CDR3 protein: CATSEQGDTQYF. The DNA for the CDR3 is TGTGCCACCAGTGAGCAGGGGGATACGCAGTATTTT.

Only a few counts were recorded for this clonotype. The chain links TRBV20-1 to TRBJ2-1, with D possibly matching TRBD2 (5 bases). The CDR3 totals 11 residues. The germline V gene encodes CDR1 DFQATT and CDR2 SNEGSKA (reference sequence). V lost 3 bases and J 9 bases, leaving 9 bases between the germline ends. Written as DNA, the CDR3 is TGCAGTGCTAGTCCCGGAGGTGAGCAGTTCTTC. Translated: CSASPGGEQFF.

This sequence joins TRBV7-9 and TRBJ2-5; 13 bases are shared with TRBD2. J was trimmed by 4 bases and V by 3 bases; bases with no gene match: 5. This CDR3 is 16 amino acids long. Germline V gene lookup returns CDR1 SEHNR and CDR2 FQNEAQ (reference sequence). CDR3 bases: TGTGCCAGCAGCTTTCTGGGACTAGCGGGATCAGAGACCCAGTACTTC. This translates into CASSFLGLAGSETQYF.

This clonotype was counted between two and nine times. J is TRBJ2-3 and V is TRBV10-3, with 13 bases that match TRBD2. With V trimmed by 1 base and J by 1 base, 2 bases remained unmatched. This CDR3 spans 17 amino acids. Germline lookup yields CDR1 ENHRY and CDR2 SYGVKD. The CDR3 loop is CAISEFGLAGGTDTQYF. The CDR3 DNA is TGTGCCATCAGTGAGTTCGGACTAGCGGGAGGCACAGATACGCAGTATTTT.

This clonotype was seen more than once but under ten times. The chain combines TRBV11-1 with TRBJ1-1; D is ambiguous. V was clipped by 1 base and J by 0 bases, with 21 bases between them. Germline loops: CDR1 SGHAT, CDR2 FQDESV (reference sequence). The CDR3 is 19 amino acids. This CDR3 reads CASSLVWLPGRGMNTEAFF. CDR3 DNA sequence: TGTGCCAGCAGCTTAGTCTGGCTCCCCGGTCGCGGGATGAACACTGAAGCTTTCTTT.

This clonotype is a singleton in its sample. The chain carries TRBV6-5 and TRBJ2-1; D gene unclear. CDR1 and CDR2 from the germline V gene are MNHEY and SVGAGI. The germline V and J ends were trimmed by 0 bases and 2 bases, with 11 bases remaining between them. This CDR3 contains 16 residues. The CDR3 DNA is TGTGCCAGCAGTTACTCGGCGGACCTAGCCTACAATGAGCAGTTCTTC. Translated, it gives CASSYSADLAYNEQFF.

The chain employs TRBV29-1 and TRBJ2-3; the D gene is possibly TRBD2 (6 bases). The CDR3 extends over 14 amino acids. Trimming removed 6 bases from V and 6 bases from J, with 19 bases in between. The germline CDR1 and CDR2 sequences are SQVTM and ANQGSEA. CDR3: CSVAVGGPSDTQYF. CDR3 coding DNA: TGCAGCGTCGCCGTGGGAGGCCCCTCTGATACGCAGTATTTT.

The chain is built from TRBV28 and TRBJ2-3; TRBD1 matches at 8 bases. Germline V gene sequence: CDR1 MDHEN, CDR2 SYDVKM. This CDR3 region has 15 residues. V lost 3 bases, J lost 6 bases, and 8 bases stayed unmatched. CDR3 sequence (DNA): TGTGCCAGCAGTTTTTCGGACAGGGCCCCCGATACGCAGTATTTT. It is translated as CASSFSDRAPDTQYF.

The chain recombines TRBV7-8 with TRBJ2-7; 7 bases match TRBD2. V was pared by 3 bases and J by 2 bases, with 7 bases of the junction left unmatched. Looked up from germline, CDR1 is SGHVS and CDR2 is FQNEAQ. The CDR3 length is 15 residues. The CDR3 loop reads CASSFEWTSTYEQYF. For the CDR3, the DNA is TGTGCCAGCAGCTTCGAGTGGACTAGTACCTACGAGCAGTACTTC.

The sample holds many counts of this clonotype. The gene calls are TRBV29-1 and TRBJ2-3; D perhaps matches TRBD1 (6 bases). Germline V gene data show CDR1 as SQVTM and CDR2 as ANQGSEA. CDR3 length: 15 amino acids. V was shortened by 2 bases and J by 1 base, with 13 bases between the two germline ends. The CDR3 bases are TGCAGCGTTGAAATAGGAGCAGGGGGCACAGATACGCAGTATTTT. Its protein product is CSVEIGAGGTDTQYF.

This clonotype was seen a handful of times. The J gene is TRBJ2-3, the V gene TRBV2, with no clear D. This CDR3 region has 14 residues. V lost 4 bases, J lost 1 base, and 9 bases lay in between. Germline assignment: CDR1 SNHLY and CDR2 FYNNEI. The CDR3 is CASSVRVGTDTQYF. Written as DNA, the CDR3 is TGTGCCAGCAGTGTTCGAGTTGGCACAGATACGCAGTATTTT.

The chain recombines TRBV18 with TRBJ1-2; weak D call: TRBD1 (5 bases). CDR1 KGHSH and CDR2 LQKENI come from the germline V gene. V was shortened by 3 bases and J by 6 bases, with 11 bases between the two germline ends. The CDR3 totals 13 residues. CDR3 DNA: TGTGCCAGCTCACCGGGACCGTCCGATGGCTACACCTTC. Translated, it gives CASSPGPSDGYTF.

The gene calls are TRBV10-3 and TRBJ2-1; TRBD2 aligns across 15 bases. V lost 3 bases and J lost 7; bases outside the gene matches: 7. Germline V gene data show CDR1 as ENHRY and CDR2 as SYGVKD. The CDR3 spans 17 residues. The CDR3 DNA sequence: TGTGCCATCAGTGAAGGACTAGCGGGGGGGAGGTCGAATGAGCAGTTCTTC. Protein product: CAISEGLAGGRSNEQFF.

The chain joins TRBV7-6 to TRBJ2-3; TRBD2 might be the D (6 bases). This CDR3 is 16 amino acids long. The germline gives CDR1 SGHVS, CDR2 FNYEAQ. Trimming cost V 1 base and J 0 bases, with 11 bases left between them. Here the CDR3 DNA reads TGTGCCAGCAGCTTAGGATTTGGGGGGAGCACAGATACGCAGTATTTT. Translating gives CASSLGFGGSTDTQYF.